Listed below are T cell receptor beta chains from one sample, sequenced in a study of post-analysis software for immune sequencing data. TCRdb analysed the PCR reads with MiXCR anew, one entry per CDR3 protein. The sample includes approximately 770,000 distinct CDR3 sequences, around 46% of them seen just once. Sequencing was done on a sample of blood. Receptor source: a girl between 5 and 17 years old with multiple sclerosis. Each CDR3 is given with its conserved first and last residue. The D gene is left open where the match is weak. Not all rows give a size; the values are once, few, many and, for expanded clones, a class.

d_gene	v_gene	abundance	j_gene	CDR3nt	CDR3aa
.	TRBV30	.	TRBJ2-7	TGTGCCTGGAGGGGCTTGAACGAGCAGTACTTC	CAWRGLNEQYF
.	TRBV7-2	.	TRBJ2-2	TGTGCCAGCAGCTTAGTTTTCGGCGGGGAGCTGTTTTTT	CASSLVFGGELFF
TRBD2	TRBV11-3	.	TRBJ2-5	TGTGCCAGCAGCTCACCGGGACTAGCATCTCAGGAGACCCAGTACTTC	CASSSPGLASQETQYF
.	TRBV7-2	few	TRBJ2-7	TGTGCCAGCAGCTTAGTCCACAACTACGAGCAGTACTTC	CASSLVHNYEQYF
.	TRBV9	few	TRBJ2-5	TGTGCCAGCAGCGTAGGTCAAGGGGACACCCAGTACTTC	CASSVGQGDTQYF
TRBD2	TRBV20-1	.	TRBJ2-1	TGCAGTGCTAGATCACCCGGACTAGCGGGAGCCAATGAGCAGTTCTTC	CSARSPGLAGANEQFF
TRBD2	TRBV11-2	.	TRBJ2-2	TGTGCCAGCAGCCCCGGGACTAGCGGGAGTAGCACCGGGGAGCTGTTTTTT	CASSPGTSGSSTGELFF
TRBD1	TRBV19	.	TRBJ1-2	TGTGCCAGTAGGCCGGGACAGCCCTATGGCTACACCTTC	CASRPGQPYGYTF
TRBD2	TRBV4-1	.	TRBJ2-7	TGCGCCAGCAGCCAAGAAACCGGGGGGTCGGGCTACGAGCAGTACTTC	CASSQETGGSGYEQYF
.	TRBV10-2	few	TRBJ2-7	TGCGCCAGCAGTGATCAGGGTAGCAGTTACGAGCAGTACTTC	CASSDQGSSYEQYF
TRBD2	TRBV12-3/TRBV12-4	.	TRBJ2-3	TGTGCCAGCAGTTTCGGCGGGAGGGCCCCAGATACGCAGTATTTT	CASSFGGRAPDTQYF
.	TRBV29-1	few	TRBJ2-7	TGCAGCGTTGCCTATAAGCAGGGCGGCTACGAGCAGTACTTC	CSVAYKQGGYEQYF
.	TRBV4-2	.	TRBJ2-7	TGTGCCAGCAGCCAAGATAGAGGGCTAGCTGGCTACGAGCAGTACTTC	CASSQDRGLAGYEQYF
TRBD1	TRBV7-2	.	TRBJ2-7	TGTGCCAGCAGCCCATCGTCCGGGACAGGGCGTTCTTACGAGCAGTACTTC	CASSPSSGTGRSYEQYF
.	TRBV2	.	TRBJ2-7	TGTGCCAGCAGTGAGGTGGCAGGGTACGAGCAGTACTTC	CASSEVAGYEQYF
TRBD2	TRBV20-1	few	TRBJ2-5	TGCAGTGCCAGGACTAGCGCAAGCCAAGAGACCCAGTACTTC	CSARTSASQETQYF
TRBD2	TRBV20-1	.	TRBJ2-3	TGCAGTGCTAGAACCCTAGCGGGAGGAGTCGCTAGCACAGATACGCAGTATTTT	CSARTLAGGVASTDTQYF
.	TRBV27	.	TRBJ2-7	TGTGCCAGCAGTTTATATCCCTGGGCGGGTCAGTTAATCTACGAGCAGTACTTC	CASSLYPWAGQLIYEQYF
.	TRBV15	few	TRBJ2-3	TGTGCCACCTCCCTCTTGAGCACAGATACGCAGTATTTT	CATSLLSTDTQYF
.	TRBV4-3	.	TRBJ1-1	TGCGCCAGCAGCCGCCAAACACTCGGGGACACTGAAGCTTTCTTT	CASSRQTLGDTEAFF
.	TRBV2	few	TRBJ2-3	TGTGCCAGCAGTGAAGAGACGCCAGCCAGGAGCACAGATACGCAGTATTTT	CASSEETPARSTDTQYF
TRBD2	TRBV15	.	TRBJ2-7	TGTGCCACCAGCAGAGAGGGAGGGTTTTACGAGCAGTACTTC	CATSREGGFYEQYF
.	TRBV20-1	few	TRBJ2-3	TGCAGTGCTGAGAACCCTAGCATGGATACGCAGTATTTT	CSAENPSMDTQYF
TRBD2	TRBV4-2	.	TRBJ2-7	TGTGCCAGCAGTCCTAGCGGGAGGTGCTACGAGCAGTACTTC	CASSPSGRCYEQYF
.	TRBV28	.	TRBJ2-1	TGTGCCAGCAGTCCCGGTCCCGACTTCCCCTACAATGAGCAGTTCTTC	CASSPGPDFPYNEQFF
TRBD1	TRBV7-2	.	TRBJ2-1	TGTGCCAGCAGCTACACAGGGGTTTGGTCCTACAATGAGCAGTTCTTC	CASSYTGVWSYNEQFF
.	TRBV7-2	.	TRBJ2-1	TGTGCCAGCAGCTTATCCCTGCGGGGTGGCTCCTACAATGAGCAGTTCTTC	CASSLSLRGGSYNEQFF
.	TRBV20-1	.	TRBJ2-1	TGCAGTGCTAGAGAGCGTGCTGAGCAGTTCTTC	CSARERAEQFF
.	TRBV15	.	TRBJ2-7	TGTGCCACCAGCAGAGCAGCGCCGAGGAGCTCCTACGAGCAGTACTTC	CATSRAAPRSSYEQYF
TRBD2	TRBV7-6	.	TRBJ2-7	TGTGCCAGCAGCGTTTCGGCGGGAGGGCCCTTCACCGAGCAGTACTTC	CASSVSAGGPFTEQYF
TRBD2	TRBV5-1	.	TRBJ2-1	TGCGCCAGCAGCTTGTTGCGACTAGCGGGAGGGGGGGGAAACAATGAGCAGTTCTTC	CASSLLRLAGGGGNNEQFF
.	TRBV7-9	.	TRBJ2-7	TGTGCCAGCAGCCCAACCGTCCCCGGGGCGGGGTACGAGCAGTACTTC	CASSPTVPGAGYEQYF
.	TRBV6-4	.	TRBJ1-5	TGTGCCAGCAGTGTTGGGATAGATCAGCCCCAGCATTTT	CASSVGIDQPQHF
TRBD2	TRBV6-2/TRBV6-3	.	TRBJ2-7	TGTGCCAGCAGCCTCGGGAGGGCTGGGTACGAGCAGTACTTC	CASSLGRAGYEQYF
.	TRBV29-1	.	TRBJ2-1	TGCAGCGTTGCCACCGCGGTTAGCTCCTACAATGAGCAGTTCTTC	CSVATAVSSYNEQFF
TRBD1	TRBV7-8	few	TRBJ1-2	TGTGCCAGCAGCCCACGGACAGGGCTATCCTATGGCTACACCTTC	CASSPRTGLSYGYTF
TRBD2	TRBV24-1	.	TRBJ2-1	TGTGCCACCAGTGGAGAAGCGGGAGGCAGGGGGTACAATGAGCAGTTCTTC	CATSGEAGGRGYNEQFF
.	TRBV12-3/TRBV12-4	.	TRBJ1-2	TGTGCCAGCAGTAAAAGGGGAGGCTACACCTTC	CASSKRGGYTF
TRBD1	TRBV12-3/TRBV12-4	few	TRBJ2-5	TGTGCCAGCAGTTTAGAGCTTGCGGACAGGATTTTCCAAGAGACCCAGTACTTC	CASSLELADRIFQETQYF